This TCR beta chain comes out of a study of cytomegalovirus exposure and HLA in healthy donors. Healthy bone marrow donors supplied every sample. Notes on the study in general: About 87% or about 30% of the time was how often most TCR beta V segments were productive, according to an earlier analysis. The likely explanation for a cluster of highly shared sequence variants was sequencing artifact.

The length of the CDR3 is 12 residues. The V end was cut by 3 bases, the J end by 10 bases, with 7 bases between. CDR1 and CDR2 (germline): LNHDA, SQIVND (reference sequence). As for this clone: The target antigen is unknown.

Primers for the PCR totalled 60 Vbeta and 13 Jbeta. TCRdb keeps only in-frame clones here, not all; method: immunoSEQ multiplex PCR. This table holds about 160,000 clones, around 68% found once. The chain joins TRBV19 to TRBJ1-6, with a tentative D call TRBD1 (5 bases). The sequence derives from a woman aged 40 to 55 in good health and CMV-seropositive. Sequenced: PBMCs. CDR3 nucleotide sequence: TGTGCCAGTAGTATTGGGGGGTCACCCCTCCACTTT. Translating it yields CASSIGGSPLHF. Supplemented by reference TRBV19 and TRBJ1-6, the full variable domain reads DGGITQSPKYLFRKEGQNVTLSCEQNLNHDAMYWYRQDPGQGLRLIYYSQIVNDFQKGDIAEGYSVSREKKESFPLTVTSAQKNPTAFYLCASSIGGSPLHFGNGTRLTVT.